One sample yielded the 7 T cell receptor beta chains listed below, sequenced in a study of spatial heterogeneity in lung cancer (dated by TCRdb to the late 2010s). The label giving this sample's time point can be read as: sample taken at primary tumor resection. Without any cell sorting, TCR sequencing was performed on whole RNA extracted either from tumor and nontumor lung tissue or from cryopreserved PBMC samples. The receptor library was made with 5' RACE. Sequencing was performed on a NextSeq 500. TCRdb cleaned the public reads at Q25 with fastp, built clones with MiXCR and kept in-frame beta chains. Rows are unified per CDR3 protein, each entry keeping the most common DNA and genes. The sample table contains 82,000 or so distinct CDR3 sequences; only one count was recorded for roughly an eighth of them. Clones ranked in the top ten supply 4.5% to 5.5% of the sample. The material was PBMCs, obtained at surgery. The receptors here all came from a male donor with early-stage non-small cell lung cancer.

The chain links TRBV3-1 to TRBJ2-3; TRBD2 matches 8 bases. The CDR3 sequence is 14 residues long. V lost 4 bases, J lost 5 bases, and 5 bases stayed unmatched. Germline V lookup: CDR1 LGHDT, CDR2 YNNKEL (reference sequence). The CDR3 nucleotides are TGTGCCAGCAGCCTCGGGGGGGCCGTAGATACGCAGTATTTT. Translation: CASSLGGAVDTQYF.

The rearrangement uses TRBV6-6 and TRBJ2-2; D gene unclear. Germline CDR1 reads MNHNY; CDR2 reads SVGAGI (reference sequence). V was clipped by 8 bases and J by 7 bases, with 2 bases between them. There are 9 residues in the CDR3. The CDR3 DNA sequence: TGTGCCAGCGGCGGGGAGCTGTTTTTT. Its protein product is CASGGELFF.

The gene calls are TRBV7-6 and TRBJ1-1; no firm D call. The CDR3 is 14 residues long. V was shortened by 0 bases and J by 0 bases, with 5 bases between the two germline ends. Germline-derived CDR1 and CDR2 are SGHVS and FNYEAQ. The CDR3 reads CASSLAAMNTEAFF. In DNA, the CDR3 is TGTGCCAGCAGCTTAGCAGCCATGAACACTGAAGCTTTCTTT.

This rearrangement joins TRBV29-1 to TRBJ2-7, with 8 positions matching TRBD1. CDR3 length equals 15 residues. V shed 6 bases, J shed 4 bases, and the junction held 14 bases outside the gene matches. CDR1 and CDR2 from the germline V gene are SQVTM and ANQGSEA. The CDR3 DNA reads TGCAGCGTGGCATCCCGACAGGGGCACCTTTACGAGCAGTACTTC. Protein product: CSVASRQGHLYEQYF.

This clonotype was seen more than once but under ten times. This sequence joins TRBV2 and TRBJ2-3; no clear D gene. Looked up from germline, CDR1 is SNHLY and CDR2 is FYNNEI. Trimming pared 4 bases from V and 1 base from J, leaving 15 bases between. The CDR3 is 16 amino acids. The CDR3 is CASSAIGVLGTDTQYF. In nucleotides, the CDR3 is TGTGCCAGCAGTGCCATAGGAGTGTTAGGCACAGATACGCAGTATTTT.

This clonotype was counted many times. The genes are TRBV27 and TRBJ2-7; D might be TRBD1 (5 bases). CDR1 is MNHEY and CDR2 is SMNVEV in the germline V gene (reference sequence). V lost 6 bases and J 6 bases, leaving 9 bases between the germline ends. The CDR3 has 11 amino acids. The CDR3 here is CASSQGSEQYF. For the CDR3, the DNA is TGTGCCAGCAGCCAGGGCTCCGAGCAGTACTTC.

This clonotype was counted many times. The chain links TRBV6-1 to TRBJ1-1; the D is unclear. The V end was cut by 4 bases, the J end by 0 bases, with 6 bases between. CDR1 MNHNS and CDR2 SASEGT come from the germline V gene. The CDR3 is 13 residues long. This CDR3 is CASSVQVNTEAFF. The CDR3, as DNA: TGTGCCAGCAGTGTCCAGGTGAACACTGAAGCTTTCTTT.